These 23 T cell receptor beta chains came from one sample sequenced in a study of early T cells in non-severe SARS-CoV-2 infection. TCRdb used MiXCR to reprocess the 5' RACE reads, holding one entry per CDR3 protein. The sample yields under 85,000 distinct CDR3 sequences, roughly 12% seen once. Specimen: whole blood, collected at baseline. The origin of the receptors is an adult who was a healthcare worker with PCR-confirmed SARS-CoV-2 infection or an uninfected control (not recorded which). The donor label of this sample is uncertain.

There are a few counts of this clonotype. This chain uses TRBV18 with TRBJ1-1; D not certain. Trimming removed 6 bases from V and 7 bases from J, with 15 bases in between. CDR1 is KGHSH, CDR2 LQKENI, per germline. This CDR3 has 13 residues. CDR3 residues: CASSSVLGSEAFF. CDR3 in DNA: TGTGCCAGCTCCTCTGTTCTGGGCAGTGAAGCTTTCTTT.

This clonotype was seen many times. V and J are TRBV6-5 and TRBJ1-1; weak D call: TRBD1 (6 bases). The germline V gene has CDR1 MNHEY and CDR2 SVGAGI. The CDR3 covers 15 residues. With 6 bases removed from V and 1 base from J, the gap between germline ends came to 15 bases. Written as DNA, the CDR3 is TGTGCCAGCAGCTTCGGGACACTGCAGAACACTGAAGCTTTCTTT. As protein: CASSFGTLQNTEAFF.

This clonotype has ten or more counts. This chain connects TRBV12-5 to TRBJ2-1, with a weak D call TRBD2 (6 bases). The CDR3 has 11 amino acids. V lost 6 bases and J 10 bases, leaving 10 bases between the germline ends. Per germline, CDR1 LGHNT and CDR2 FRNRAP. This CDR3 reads CASGRGFEQFF. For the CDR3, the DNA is TGTGCTAGTGGCCGGGGGTTCGAGCAGTTCTTC.

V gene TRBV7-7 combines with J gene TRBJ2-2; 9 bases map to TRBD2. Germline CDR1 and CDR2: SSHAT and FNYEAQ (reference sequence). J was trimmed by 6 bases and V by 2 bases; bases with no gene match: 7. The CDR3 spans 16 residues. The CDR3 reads CASSLNAGGPSGELFF. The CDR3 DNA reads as TGTGCCAGCAGCTTAAACGCGGGAGGGCCCTCCGGGGAGCTGTTTTTT.

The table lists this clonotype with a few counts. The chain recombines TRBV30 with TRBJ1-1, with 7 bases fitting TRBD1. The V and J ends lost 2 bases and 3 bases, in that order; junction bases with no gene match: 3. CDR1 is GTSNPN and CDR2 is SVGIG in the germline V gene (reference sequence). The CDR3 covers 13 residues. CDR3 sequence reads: CAWSRGRDTEAFF. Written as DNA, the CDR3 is TGTGCCTGGAGTAGGGGGCGGGACACTGAAGCTTTCTTT.

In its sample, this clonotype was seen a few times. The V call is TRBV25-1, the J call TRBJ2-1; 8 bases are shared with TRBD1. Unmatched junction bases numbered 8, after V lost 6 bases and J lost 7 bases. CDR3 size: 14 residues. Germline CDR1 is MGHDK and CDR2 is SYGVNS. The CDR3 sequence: CASRTATGVNEQFF. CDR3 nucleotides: TGTGCCAGCAGAACCGCGACAGGGGTAAATGAGCAGTTCTTC.

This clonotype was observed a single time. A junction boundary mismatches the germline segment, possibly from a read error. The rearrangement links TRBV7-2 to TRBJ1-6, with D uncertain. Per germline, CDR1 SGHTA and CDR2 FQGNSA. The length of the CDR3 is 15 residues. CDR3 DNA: TGTGCCAGCAGCTGGACGAGGCCCTATAATTCGCCCCTCCACTTT. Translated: CASSWTRPYNSPLHF.

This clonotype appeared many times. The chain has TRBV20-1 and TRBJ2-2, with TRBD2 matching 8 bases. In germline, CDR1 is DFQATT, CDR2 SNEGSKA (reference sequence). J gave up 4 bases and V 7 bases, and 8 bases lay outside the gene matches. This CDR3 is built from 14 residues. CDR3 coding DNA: TGCAGTGTTACACCCGGGACTAGCACCGGGGAGCTGTTTTTT. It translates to CSVTPGTSTGELFF.

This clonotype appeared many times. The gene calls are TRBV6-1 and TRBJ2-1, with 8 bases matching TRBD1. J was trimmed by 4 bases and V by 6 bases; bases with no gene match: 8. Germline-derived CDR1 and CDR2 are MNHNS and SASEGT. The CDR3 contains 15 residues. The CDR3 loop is CASSALRQGYNEQFF. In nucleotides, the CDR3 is TGTGCCAGCAGCGCCCTCAGACAGGGGTACAATGAGCAGTTCTTC.

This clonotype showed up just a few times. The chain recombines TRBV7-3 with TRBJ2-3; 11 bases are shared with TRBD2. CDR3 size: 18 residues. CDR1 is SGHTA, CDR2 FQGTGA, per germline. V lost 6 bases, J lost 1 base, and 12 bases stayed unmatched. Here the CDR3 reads CASSSLAGGYWGTDTQYF. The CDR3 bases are TGTGCCAGCAGTTCGCTAGCGGGGGGCTATTGGGGCACAGATACGCAGTATTTT.

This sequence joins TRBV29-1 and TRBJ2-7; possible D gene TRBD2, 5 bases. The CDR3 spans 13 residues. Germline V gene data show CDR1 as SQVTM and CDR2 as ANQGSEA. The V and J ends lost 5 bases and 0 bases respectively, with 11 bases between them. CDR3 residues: CSVLGISSYEQYF. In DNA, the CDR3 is TGCAGCGTTCTCGGGATCTCCTCCTACGAGCAGTACTTC.

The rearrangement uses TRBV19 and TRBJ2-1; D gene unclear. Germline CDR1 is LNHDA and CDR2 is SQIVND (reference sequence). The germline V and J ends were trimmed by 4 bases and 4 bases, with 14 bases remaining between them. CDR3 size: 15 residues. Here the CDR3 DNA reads TGTGCCAGTAGTACCCAAGCATCGTTATACAATGAGCAGTTCTTC. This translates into CASSTQASLYNEQFF. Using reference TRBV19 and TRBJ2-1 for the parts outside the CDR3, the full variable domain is DGGITQSPKYLFRKEGQNVTLSCEQNLNHDAMYWYRQDPGQGLRLIYYSQIVNDFQKGDIAEGYSVSREKKESFPLTVTSAQKNPTAFYLCASSTQASLYNEQFFGPGTRLTVL.

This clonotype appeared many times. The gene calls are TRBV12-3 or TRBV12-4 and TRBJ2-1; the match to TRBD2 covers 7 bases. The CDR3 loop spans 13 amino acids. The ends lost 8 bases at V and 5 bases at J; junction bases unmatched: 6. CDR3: CASRLAGDNEQFF. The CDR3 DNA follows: TGTGCCAGCCGCCTTGCGGGAGACAATGAGCAGTTCTTC.

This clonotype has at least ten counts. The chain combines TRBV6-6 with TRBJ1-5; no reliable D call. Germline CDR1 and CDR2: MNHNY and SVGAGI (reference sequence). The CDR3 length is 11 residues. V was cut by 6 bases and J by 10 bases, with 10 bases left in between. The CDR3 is CASSPSIPQHF. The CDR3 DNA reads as TGTGCCAGCAGCCCCTCAATACCCCAGCATTTT.

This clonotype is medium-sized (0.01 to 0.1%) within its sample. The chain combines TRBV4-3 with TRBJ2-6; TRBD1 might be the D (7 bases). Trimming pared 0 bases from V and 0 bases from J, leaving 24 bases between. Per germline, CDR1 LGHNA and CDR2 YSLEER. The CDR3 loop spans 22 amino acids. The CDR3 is CASSQDILVRDSLFSGANVLTF. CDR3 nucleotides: TGCGCCAGCAGCCAAGATATTTTGGTGCGGGACAGCCTTTTCTCTGGGGCCAACGTCCTGACTTTC.

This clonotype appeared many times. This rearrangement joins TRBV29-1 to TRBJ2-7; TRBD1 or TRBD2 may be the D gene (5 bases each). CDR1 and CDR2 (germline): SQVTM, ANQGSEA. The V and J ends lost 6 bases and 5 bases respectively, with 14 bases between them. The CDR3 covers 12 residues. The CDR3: CSVGREPHEQYF. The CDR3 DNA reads TGCAGCGTAGGCAGGGAGCCCCACGAGCAGTACTTC.

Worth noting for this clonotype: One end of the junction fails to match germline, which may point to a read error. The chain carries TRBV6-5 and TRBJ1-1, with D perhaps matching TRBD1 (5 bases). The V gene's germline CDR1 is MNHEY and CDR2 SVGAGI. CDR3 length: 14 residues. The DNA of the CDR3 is TGTGCCAGCAGTTACGGAGGGGCTCGGACTGAAGTTTTCTTT. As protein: CASSYGGARTEVFF.

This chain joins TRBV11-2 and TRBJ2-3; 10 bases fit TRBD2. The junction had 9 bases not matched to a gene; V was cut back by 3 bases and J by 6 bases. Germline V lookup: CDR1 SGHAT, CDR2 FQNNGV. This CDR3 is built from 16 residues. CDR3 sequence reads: CASSFAQRGGRDTQYF. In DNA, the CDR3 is TGTGCCAGCAGCTTTGCCCAGCGGGGGGGCCGGGATACGCAGTATTTT.

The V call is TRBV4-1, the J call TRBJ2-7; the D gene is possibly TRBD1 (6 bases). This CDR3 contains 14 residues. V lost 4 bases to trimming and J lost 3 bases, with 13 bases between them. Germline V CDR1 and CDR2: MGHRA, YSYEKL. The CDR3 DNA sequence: TGCGCCAGCAGCCCTGCTCGACAGGACTACGAGCAGTACTTC. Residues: CASSPARQDYEQYF.

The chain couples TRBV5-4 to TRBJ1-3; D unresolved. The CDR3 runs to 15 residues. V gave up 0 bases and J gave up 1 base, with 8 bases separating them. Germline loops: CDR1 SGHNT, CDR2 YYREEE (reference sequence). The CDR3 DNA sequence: TGTGCCAGCAGCTTGGGCCCTGGGTCTGGAAACACCATATATTTT. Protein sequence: CASSLGPGSGNTIYF.

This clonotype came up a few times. The CDR3 region has the DNA TGTGCCAGCAGCGTACGGGAGCGGGCCTTCTCCTACAATGAGCAGTTCTTC. Protein: CASSVRERAFSYNEQFF. This chain links TRBV21-1 with TRBJ2-1; TRBD2, the table's D call, was not compared with the DNA. TRBV21-1 is recorded as a pseudogene. The length of the CDR3 is 17 residues.

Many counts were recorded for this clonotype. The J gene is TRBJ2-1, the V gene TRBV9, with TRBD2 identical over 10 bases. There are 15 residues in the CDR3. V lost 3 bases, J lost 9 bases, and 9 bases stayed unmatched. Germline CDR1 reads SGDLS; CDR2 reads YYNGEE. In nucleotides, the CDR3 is TGTGCCAGCAGCGCCCAGCGGGGGGGCGTAGGTGAGCAGTTCTTC. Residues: CASSAQRGGVGEQFF. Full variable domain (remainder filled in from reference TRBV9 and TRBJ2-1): DSGVTQTPKHLITATGQRVTLRCSPRSGDLSVYWYQQSLDQGLQFLIQYYNGEERAKGNILERFSAQQFPDLHSELNLSSLELGDSALYFCASSAQRGGVGEQFFGPGTRLTVL.

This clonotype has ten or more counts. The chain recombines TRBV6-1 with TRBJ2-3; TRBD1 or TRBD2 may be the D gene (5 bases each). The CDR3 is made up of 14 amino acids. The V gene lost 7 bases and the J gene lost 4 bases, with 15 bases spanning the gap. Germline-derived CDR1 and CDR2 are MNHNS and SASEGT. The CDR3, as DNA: TGTGCCAGCACCGTACCCGGGGCACCAGATACGCAGTATTTT. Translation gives CASTVPGAPDTQYF.